These 10 T cell receptor beta chains share one sample of origin, sequenced in a study of blood T cell repertoires in COVID-19. The assay was immunoSEQ multiplex PCR, and TCRdb's table has in-frame clones only and misses some. Among fewer than 350,000 clones listed, 87% were seen once. The specimen sequenced was peripheral blood. The source is a man younger than 40 with COVID-19, enrolled during active disease.

CDR3 residues: CASTPSGGSSPYEQYF. In nucleotides, the CDR3 is TGTGCCAGCACCCCCTCAGGGGGTTCAAGTCCCTACGAGCAGTACTTC. This chain links TRBV6-6 with TRBJ2-7; the match to TRBD1 covers 7 bases. V lost 7 bases and J lost 2; bases outside the gene matches: 14. The CDR3 runs 16 residues. Germline V lookup: CDR1 MNHNY, CDR2 SVGAGI (reference sequence).

The V and J genes are TRBV30 and TRBJ1-5, with TRBD1 identical over 11 bases. CDR1 and CDR2 from the germline V gene are GTSNPN and SVGIG (reference sequence). Trimming cost V 1 base and J 1 base; bases outside gene matches: 6. The CDR3 loop spans 17 amino acids. DNA of the CDR3: TGTGCCTGGAGTGCGGACAGGGGGCTAGGGAGCAATCAGCCCCAGCATTTT. Amino acid sequence: CAWSADRGLGSNQPQHF.

This clone was seen ten or more times. V usage is TRBV11-2 and J usage is TRBJ2-1, with 7 bases identical to TRBD2. CDR1 is SGHAT, CDR2 FQNNGV, per germline. The CDR3 spans 16 residues. Losses at the gene ends were 1 base for V and 4 bases for J; bases not matched to a gene: 7. Written as DNA, the CDR3 is TGTGCCAGCAGCTTAGGGCAGCGGGGCCCTTACAATGAGCAGTTCTTC. Protein: CASSLGQRGPYNEQFF.

V and J are TRBV7-8 and TRBJ2-1; D is unresolved. CDR1 is SGHVS, CDR2 FQNEAQ, per germline. The CDR3 consists of 14 residues. Trimming removed 6 bases from V and 7 bases from J, with 16 bases in between. The CDR3 region has the DNA TGTGCCAGCAGTTCCCCGATGCAGGTTAATGAGCAGTTCTTC. Translating gives CASSSPMQVNEQFF.

The V gene is TRBV9, the J gene TRBJ2-7; 7 bases line up with TRBD1. The CDR3 loop spans 15 amino acids. V gave up 4 bases and J gave up 1 base; unmatched junction bases: 8. Germline-derived CDR1 and CDR2 are SGDLS and YYNGEE. CDR3 residues: CASSPWGTASYEQYF. CDR3 DNA: TGTGCCAGCAGCCCTTGGGGGACAGCGTCCTACGAGCAGTACTTC.

V is TRBV19 and J is TRBJ2-3; 12 nucleotides align to TRBD2. Per the germline V gene, CDR1 is LNHDA and CDR2 is SQIVND (reference sequence). The ends lost 3 bases at V and 1 base at J; junction bases unmatched: 8. This CDR3 contains 18 residues. The chain's CDR3 is CASSIRSSGGAGTDTQYF. CDR3 nucleotides: TGTGCCAGTAGTATTAGGTCTAGCGGGGGGGCCGGCACAGATACGCAGTATTTT.

This sequence joins TRBV15 and TRBJ2-7; 14 bases are shared with TRBD2. The CDR3 extends over 16 amino acids. Germline assignment: CDR1 LNHNV and CDR2 YYDKDF (reference sequence). V gave up 3 bases and J gave up 3 bases; unmatched junction bases: 4. The CDR3 here is CATSREGLAGDYEQYF. The CDR3 bases are TGTGCCACCAGCAGGGAGGGACTAGCGGGAGACTACGAGCAGTACTTC. Full variable domain (rest looked up from reference TRBV15 and TRBJ2-7): DAMVIQNPRYQVTQFGKPVTLSCSQTLNHNVMYWYQQKSSQAPKLLFHYYDKDFNNEADTPDNFQSRRPNTSFCFLDIRSPGLGDTAMYLCATSREGLAGDYEQYFGPGTRLTVT.

V usage is TRBV5-1 and J usage is TRBJ2-1; TRBD2 matches 9 bases. V was clipped by 4 bases and J by 8 bases; unmatched bases: 10. CDR3 length: 15 residues. CDR1 and CDR2 (germline): SGHRS, YFSETQ. The CDR3 sequence: CASSPRAGGPHEQFF. DNA for the CDR3: TGCGCCAGCAGCCCCCGGGCGGGAGGGCCCCATGAGCAGTTCTTC.

The V and J genes are TRBV6-2 or TRBV6-3 and TRBJ1-2; D may be TRBD1 (6 bases). The CDR3 extends over 15 amino acids. The V gene lost 6 bases and the J gene lost 3 bases, with 17 bases spanning the gap. The germline CDR1 and CDR2 sequences are MNHEY and SVGEGT. CDR3 DNA: TGTGCCAGCAGCAACCTTTACAGGGTTGACTATGGCTACACCTTC. Amino acids: CASSNLYRVDYGYTF.

The rearrangement joins TRBV7-2 to TRBJ2-5; TRBD1 might be the D (6 bases). V was pared by 4 bases and J by 3 bases, with 12 bases between. Germline assignment: CDR1 SGHTA and CDR2 FQGNSA. The length of the CDR3 is 14 residues. The CDR3 loop is CASSWQQGEETQYF. The CDR3 coding sequence is TGTGCCAGCAGCTGGCAACAGGGAGAAGAGACCCAGTACTTC.